Presented here are 21 T cell receptor beta chains from one specimen sequenced in a study of cytomegalovirus exposure and HLA in healthy donors. Libraries were prepared by immunoSEQ multiplex PCR; TCRdb keeps only in-frame clonotypes and omits some of them. This sample has fewer than 55,000 clones, with 85% to 95% found just once. Source material: PBMCs. These receptors came from a man aged 18 to 30 in good health and CMV-seronegative.

The V call is TRBV4-1, the J call TRBJ2-7; the D is unclear. CDR1 and CDR2 (germline): MGHRA, YSYEKL. The CDR3 has 14 residues. V was shortened by 0 bases and J by 3 bases, with 9 bases between the two germline ends. The CDR3 coding sequence is TGCGCCAGCAGCCAAGAGGGCAGAATCTACGAGCAGTACTTC. Amino acid sequence: CASSQEGRIYEQYF.

DNA of the CDR3: TGTGCCAGCAGCCAAGAAACTAGGGGGCGAGTCGATGGCTACACCTTC. This codes for CASSQETRGRVDGYTF. The rearrangement uses TRBV14 and TRBJ1-2; TRBD1 agrees at 7 bases. CDR1 and CDR2 (germline): SGHDN, FVKESK. This CDR3 has 16 amino acids. V gave up 0 bases and J gave up 6 bases; unmatched junction bases: 10.

The chain couples TRBV5-8 to TRBJ2-5, with TRBD2 matching over 11 bases. Trimming removed 4 bases from V and 2 bases from J; junction bases left unmatched: 7. Germline CDR1 is SGHTS and CDR2 is YDEGEE. The CDR3 extends over 16 amino acids. This CDR3 reads CASSLTSGRFQETQYF. The CDR3 DNA is TGTGCCAGCAGCCTTACTAGCGGGAGATTTCAAGAGACCCAGTACTTC.

The chain is built from TRBV5-4 and TRBJ1-2; 10 bases are a match to TRBD1. Germline V CDR1 and CDR2: SGHNT, YYREEE (reference sequence). J lost 4 bases, V lost 0 bases, and 3 bases had no gene match. This CDR3 region has 15 residues. The CDR3 sequence is CASSLGTGGAYGYTF. CDR3 coding DNA: TGTGCCAGCAGCTTGGGGACAGGGGGTGCCTATGGCTACACCTTC. Full variable domain (outside the CDR3, taken from reference TRBV5-4 and TRBJ1-2): ETGVTQSPTHLIKTRGQQVTLRCSSQSGHNTVSWYQQALGQGPQFIFQYYREEENGRGNFPPRFSGLQFPNYSSELNVNALELDDSALYLCASSLGTGGAYGYTFGSGTRLTVV.

V usage is TRBV4-2 and J usage is TRBJ2-7; 10 nucleotides match TRBD2. Germline V lookup: CDR1 LGHNA, CDR2 YNFKEQ. The CDR3 is 15 residues long. Trimming at V came to 4 bases and at J to 1 base, leaving 4 bases not matched to a gene. CDR3 protein: CASSPGLASSYEQYF. DNA for the CDR3: TGTGCCAGCAGCCCGGGACTAGCGAGTTCCTACGAGCAGTACTTC.

This clone was counted a single time. The V and J genes are TRBV6-6 and TRBJ2-1; 14 bases are shared with TRBD2. The V gene's germline CDR1 is MNHNY and CDR2 SVGAGI (reference sequence). The CDR3 length is 13 residues. Trimming took 5 bases from V and 13 from J; bases not matched to a gene: 4. The chain's CDR3 is CASSGLAGGHQFF. Here the CDR3 DNA reads TGTGCCAGCAGTGGACTAGCGGGAGGCCACCAGTTCTTC.

The V and J genes are TRBV25-1 and TRBJ1-4, with 7 nucleotides matching TRBD1. The trim removed 3 bases at V and 8 bases at J, leaving 12 bases unmatched. The CDR3 contains 16 residues. Germline CDR1 MGHDK, CDR2 SYGVNS. Here the CDR3 DNA reads TGTGCCAGCAGTGAGGGTTCGGGACAGTCGATGGAAAAACTGTTTTTT. Encoded protein: CASSEGSGQSMEKLFF.

This sequence joins TRBV28 and TRBJ2-1, with D uncertain. V was shortened by 1 base and J by 8 bases, with 9 bases between the two germline ends. Germline V gives CDR1 MDHEN, CDR2 SYDVKM. The CDR3 is made up of 13 amino acids. CDR3: CASSLYLADEQFF. CDR3 bases: TGTGCCAGCAGTTTATATCTCGCGGATGAGCAGTTCTTC.

This rearrangement joins TRBV11-2 to TRBJ1-4; D may be TRBD1 (6 bases). CDR3 length: 16 amino acids. Per the germline V gene, CDR1 is SGHAT and CDR2 is FQNNGV. The V end lost 0 bases, the J end lost 6 bases, and 14 bases lay between the germline ends. The DNA of the CDR3 is TGTGCCAGCAGCTTAGAGGCGGGGGCATACGATGAAAAACTGTTTTTT. Translated, it gives CASSLEAGAYDEKLFF.

This chain connects TRBV7-6 to TRBJ1-4; 8 positions match TRBD1. V lost 0 bases to trimming and J lost 7 bases; unmatched junction nucleotides: 10. The CDR3 length is 17 residues. CDR1 and CDR2 (germline): SGHVS, FNYEAQ. This CDR3 is CASSLAYRGRGPEKLFF. CDR3 coding DNA: TGTGCCAGCAGCTTAGCGTACAGGGGCAGGGGGCCTGAAAAACTGTTTTTT.

J is TRBJ1-1 and V is TRBV30; 7 positions agree with TRBD1. Germline V gives CDR1 GTSNPN, CDR2 SVGIG (reference sequence). V lost 1 base and J lost 0; bases outside the gene matches: 8. CDR3 length equals 16 residues. In DNA form, the CDR3 reads TGTGCCTGGAGTGCCCGGGACAGAATTATGAACACTGAAGCTTTCTTT. Translation: CAWSARDRIMNTEAFF.

The chain carries TRBV11-1 and TRBJ2-3; 10 bases fit TRBD2. Trimming took 4 bases from V and 4 from J; bases not matched to a gene: 5. Germline CDR1 SGHAT, CDR2 FQDESV (reference sequence). This CDR3 contains 15 residues. The CDR3 sequence is CASSSGLAVPDTQYF. The CDR3 DNA follows: TGTGCCAGCAGCTCTGGACTAGCGGTACCAGATACGCAGTATTTT.

The chain is built from TRBV5-1 and TRBJ2-5; 8 bases map to TRBD1. Germline CDR1 reads SGHRS; CDR2 reads YFSETQ. The V and J ends lost 5 bases and 4 bases, in that order; junction bases with no gene match: 4. The CDR3 extends over 13 amino acids. The CDR3: CASRPGGGETQYF. The CDR3 coding sequence is TGCGCCAGCAGACCAGGGGGCGGAGAGACCCAGTACTTC.

The J gene is TRBJ1-4, the V gene TRBV18; the D gene is possibly TRBD1 (5 bases). The CDR3 has 17 amino acids. Trimming removed 6 bases from V and 5 bases from J, with 22 bases in between. Germline CDR1 and CDR2: KGHSH and LQKENI. CDR3 in DNA: TGTGCCAGCTCCCAGAACCGCCTCTTTGGGGGGAATGAAAAACTGTTTTTT. Residues: CASSQNRLFGGNEKLFF. Combining the CDR3 with reference TRBV18 and TRBJ1-4 gives the whole variable domain NAGVMQNPRHLVRRRGQEARLRCSPMKGHSHVYWYRQLPEEGLKFMVYLQKENIIDESGMPKERFSAEFPKEGPSILRIQQVVRGDSAAYFCASSQNRLFGGNEKLFFGSGTQLSVL.

This chain connects TRBV2 to TRBJ1-2; 10 bases agree with TRBD1. The V and J ends lost 6 bases and 5 bases, in that order; junction bases with no gene match: 15. From germline, CDR1 is SNHLY and CDR2 FYNNEI. The CDR3 length is 17 residues. The CDR3 spells CASRARDRGDRRYGYTF. For the CDR3, the DNA is TGTGCCAGCAGAGCGCGGGACAGGGGCGACCGAAGATATGGCTACACCTTC.

CDR3 coding DNA: TGCAGCGTTGCAGGCGGGGGTGAGCAGTTCTTC. It translates to CSVAGGGEQFF. The rearrangement uses TRBV29-1 and TRBJ2-1; TRBD2 agrees at 7 bases. This CDR3 comprises 11 residues. CDR1 is SQVTM, CDR2 ANQGSEA, per germline. The junction had 3 bases not matched to a gene; V was cut back by 4 bases and J by 9 bases.

The chain is built from TRBV5-1 and TRBJ2-7, with 7 nucleotides matching TRBD2. Germline V CDR1 and CDR2: SGHRS, YFSETQ. The CDR3 contains 12 residues. Trimming removed 4 bases from V and 8 bases from J; junction bases left unmatched: 6. The CDR3 loop reads CASSPGGIQQYF. The CDR3 coding sequence is TGCGCCAGCAGCCCGGGGGGAATTCAGCAGTACTTC. Variable domain in full (rest from reference TRBV5-1 and TRBJ2-7): KAGVTQTPRYLIKTRGQQVTLSCSPISGHRSVSWYQQTPGQGLQFLFEYFSETQRNKGNFPGRFSGRQFSNSRSEMNVSTLELGDSALYLCASSPGGIQQYFGPGTRLTVT.

The chain couples TRBV10-3 to TRBJ2-1, with 12 bases that match TRBD2. The CDR3 covers 14 residues. The V gene end was trimmed by 4 bases and the J gene end by 9 bases; junction bases not matched to a gene: 4. Germline V gene sequence: CDR1 ENHRY, CDR2 SYGVKD. The CDR3, as DNA: TGTGCCATCAGTGGGACTAGCGGGACGCTTGAGCAGTTCTTC. This translates into CAISGTSGTLEQFF.

This sequence joins TRBV28 and TRBJ1-1, with D unresolved. V was trimmed by 6 bases and J by 4 bases, leaving 12 bases between them. Per the germline V gene, CDR1 is MDHEN and CDR2 is SYDVKM. CDR3 length equals 13 residues. In nucleotides, the CDR3 is TGTGCCAGCAGCCGGGGAGTTAGCACTGAAGCTTTCTTT. Protein: CASSRGVSTEAFF. The complete variable domain, with remaining parts taken from reference TRBV28 and TRBJ1-1, reads DVKVTQSSRYLVKRTGEKVFLECVQDMDHENMFWYRQDPGLGLRLIYFSYDVKMKEKGDIPEGYSVSREKKERFSLILESASTNQTSMYLCASSRGVSTEAFFGQGTRLTVV.

The DNA for the CDR3 is TGTGCCAGTAGTATAAATCCGGGACAGAGCGAGCAGTACTTC. Translation: CASSINPGQSEQYF. The chain joins TRBV19 to TRBJ2-7; TRBD1 agrees at 7 bases. Germline CDR1 is LNHDA and CDR2 is SQIVND (reference sequence). This CDR3 comprises 14 residues. After removal of 2 bases from V and 6 bases from J, the junction contained 7 bases not matched to a gene.

The chain joins TRBV11-2 to TRBJ1-5, with 8 bases fitting TRBD1. The CDR3 sequence is 14 residues long. With V trimmed by 5 bases and J by 4 bases, 4 bases remained unmatched. Germline CDR1 reads SGHAT; CDR2 reads FQNNGV. The CDR3 loop reads CASSQQGVNQPQHF. CDR3 in DNA: TGTGCCAGCAGCCAACAGGGGGTTAATCAGCCCCAGCATTTT.